These 21 T cell receptor beta chains were all obtained from the same sample, sequenced in a study of regulatory T cells in long-lasting Graves disease. Time point reported: newly diagnosed GD, antithyroid drugs for less than 3 months. PBMC-derived RNA was used for the TCR library. Construction of the TCR beta libraries employed iRepertoire HTBI primers in conjunction with Arm-PCR of CDR3 regions. TCRdb itself ran the multiplex PCR reads through MiXCR, one entry per CDR3 protein. The repertoire includes about 420,000 distinct CDR3 sequences, roughly 15% of them detected once, and about a quarter sits in the top ten. These records were also assigned to another study, of T cells in Graves' hyperthyroidism and ophthalmopathy.

Sequenced material: peripheral blood mononuclear cells (PBMCs), taken at new diagnosis, from a patient treated with antithyroid drugs. The receptors come from a woman under 30 with Graves disease.

The sample holds many counts of this clonotype. The J gene is TRBJ2-2, the V gene TRBV6-9; D not resolved. The germline V gene has CDR1 MNHGY and CDR2 SVAAGI. V was trimmed by 3 bases and J by 7 bases, leaving 9 bases between them. CDR3 length equals 13 residues. CDR3 DNA sequence: TGTGCCAGCAGTTACGGTTTACACGGGGAGCTGTTTTTT. Translation: CASSYGLHGELFF.

The chain combines TRBV28 with TRBJ2-6; D not certain. Per germline, CDR1 MDHEN and CDR2 SYDVKM. This CDR3 has 18 residues. Trimming stripped 1 base from V and 1 base from J, with 14 bases between. The CDR3 DNA is TGTGCCAGCAGTTTATATGCCGAAGGTCTTTCTGGGGCCAACGTCCTGACTTTC. The encoded protein is CASSLYAEGLSGANVLTF.

This clonotype was counted only a few times. V usage is TRBV6-2 or TRBV6-3 and J usage is TRBJ2-1; the D is unclear. The CDR3 extends over 15 amino acids. Germline CDR1 and CDR2: MNHEY and SVGEGT. Deletions cut 5 bases from V and 2 bases from J, with 13 bases between. CDR3 amino acids: CASSQREVAYNEQFF. For the CDR3, the DNA is TGTGCCAGCAGTCAAAGGGAAGTGGCCTACAATGAGCAGTTCTTC.

This clonotype was seen more than once but under ten times. The V and J genes are TRBV29-1 and TRBJ2-7; D may be TRBD1 (7 bases). Trimming left V 4 bases short and J 3 bases short, with 13 bases between. CDR3 length equals 13 residues. Germline lookup yields CDR1 SQVTM and CDR2 ANQGSEA. CDR3 loop: CSVVQGGVYEQYF. CDR3 DNA sequence: TGCAGCGTTGTTCAGGGGGGCGTCTACGAGCAGTACTTC.

In the case of this clonotype: A much larger clone is a single base away; this may be a read error. The chain links TRBV30 to TRBJ2-2; D unclear. Trimming removed 0 bases from V and 7 bases from J, with 12 bases in between. The length of the CDR3 is 14 residues. Germline CDR1 is GTSNPN and CDR2 is SVGIG (reference sequence). This CDR3 is CAWSVRGTGGELFF. CDR3 sequence (DNA): TGTGCCTGGAGTGTGCGCGGAACGGGCGGGGAGCTGTTTTTT.

The table lists this clonotype with many counts. V gene TRBV5-1 combines with J gene TRBJ2-3; 9 bases are shared with TRBD1. Germline CDR1 reads SGHRS; CDR2 reads YFSETQ. The CDR3 is 16 amino acids. Trimming at V came to 2 bases and at J to 2 bases, leaving 6 bases not matched to a gene. CDR3 residues: CASSFTGTGTTDTQYF. CDR3 DNA sequence: TGCGCCAGCAGCTTTACCGGGACAGGGACCACAGATACGCAGTATTTT.

Comment on this clonotype: A far larger clone lies a single base away; this is likely a read error. The chain couples TRBV5-1 to TRBJ2-1; TRBD1 matches 8 bases. The CDR3 is 15 residues long. CDR1 is SGHRS, CDR2 YFSETQ, per germline. Losses at the gene ends were 1 base for V and 10 bases for J; bases not matched to a gene: 10. DNA of the CDR3: TGCGCCAGCAGCTTGACCGCAGGGGGCGGCTACGAGCAGTTCTTC. This gives the protein CASSLTAGGGYEQFF.

The J gene is TRBJ1-6, the V gene TRBV27; 7 positions match TRBD1. Germline trimming cut 6 bases from V and 7 bases from J; bases unmatched to any gene: 6. CDR3 length: 14 amino acids. Germline V CDR1 and CDR2: MNHEY, SMNVEV (reference sequence). In DNA form, the CDR3 reads TGTGCCAGCAGACCGGGACAGAAGAATTCACCCCTCCACTTT. It codes for CASRPGQKNSPLHF.

In its sample, this clonotype was seen many times. V is TRBV2 and J is TRBJ2-3; TRBD2 matches at 8 bases. Germline CDR1 reads SNHLY; CDR2 reads FYNNEI. J gave up 1 base and V 6 bases, and 3 bases lay outside the gene matches. CDR3 length: 14 amino acids. The CDR3 region has the DNA TGTGCCAGCAGAAAGACTAGCGGCACAGATACGCAGTATTTT. Its protein product is CASRKTSGTDTQYF. Drawing the rest from reference TRBV2 and TRBJ2-3, the complete variable domain is EPEVTQTPSHQVTQMGQEVILRCVPISNHLYFYWYRQILGQKVEFLVSFYNNEISEKSEIFDDQFSVERPDGSNFTLKIRSTKLEDSAMYFCASRKTSGTDTQYFGPGTRLTVL.

In its sample, this clonotype was seen many times. The genes are TRBV12-3 or TRBV12-4 and TRBJ2-5, with D perhaps matching TRBD1 (6 bases). Trimming removed 5 bases from V and 7 bases from J, with 14 bases in between. The CDR3 runs 13 residues. This chain's CDR3 is CASSPGTPPTQYF. The CDR3 bases are TGTGCCAGCAGTCCCGGGACACCTCCGACCCAGTACTTC.

V gene TRBV27 combines with J gene TRBJ1-1; D gene unclear. The CDR3 spans 16 residues. CDR1 and CDR2 (germline): MNHEY, SMNVEV (reference sequence). V lost 6 bases and J lost 0, with 17 bases in between. For the CDR3, the DNA is TGTGCCAGCAGAACCCCGATGGAGCTCCTGAACACTGAAGCTTTCTTT. It is translated as CASRTPMELLNTEAFF.

This clonotype was observed at least ten times. This rearrangement joins TRBV3-1 to TRBJ2-3; 8 bases agree with TRBD2. CDR3 length: 15 amino acids. Germline V gives CDR1 LGHDT, CDR2 YNNKEL (reference sequence). V lost 5 bases, J lost 1 base, and 5 bases stayed unmatched. CDR3 sequence (DNA): TGTGCCAGCAGCGATCAGCGGGGGCGCACAGATACGCAGTATTTT. This encodes CASSDQRGRTDTQYF.

There are many counts of this clonotype. V gene TRBV2 combines with J gene TRBJ2-7; a possible D gene is TRBD2 (6 bases). The germline V gene has CDR1 SNHLY and CDR2 FYNNEI. The CDR3 loop spans 13 amino acids. Deletions cut 6 bases from V and 6 bases from J, with 15 bases between. Written as DNA, the CDR3 is TGTGCCAGCAGACCCCATCAGGGAGGCGAGCAGTACTTC. This gives the protein CASRPHQGGEQYF.

In this sample, this clonotype turned up a few times. The chain recombines TRBV10-3 with TRBJ1-4; tentatively, D is TRBD1 (6 bases). V lost 1 base to trimming and J lost 8 bases, with 11 bases between them. Germline V gene data show CDR1 as ENHRY and CDR2 as SYGVKD. This CDR3 has 14 amino acids. CDR3 coding DNA: TGTGCCATCAGTGAGTTAGGGGGTAACGAAAAACTGTTTTTT. Translated, it gives CAISELGGNEKLFF.

This clonotype was counted many times. This chain uses TRBV28 with TRBJ1-2, with D perhaps matching TRBD1 (5 bases). Germline CDR1 MDHEN, CDR2 SYDVKM. The V end was cut by 2 bases, the J end by 5 bases, with 12 bases between. CDR3 length equals 14 residues. The CDR3 region is CASSLEGPPYGYTF. The CDR3, as DNA: TGTGCCAGCAGTTTAGAGGGGCCTCCGTATGGCTACACCTTC.

This clonotype was found a few times. The chain is built from TRBV3-1 and TRBJ1-3, with 7 bases identical to TRBD1. Looked up from germline, CDR1 is LGHDT and CDR2 is YNNKEL (reference sequence). The CDR3 has 14 residues. With 6 bases clipped from V and 2 bases from J, the junction kept 4 bases outside the gene matches. The chain's CDR3 is CASRFGTAGNTIYF. Here the CDR3 DNA reads TGTGCCAGCAGATTCGGGACAGCTGGAAACACCATATATTTT. Filled out from reference TRBV3-1 and TRBJ1-3, the complete variable domain reads DTAVSQTPKYLVTQMGNDKSIKCEQNLGHDTMYWYKQDSKKFLKIMFSYNNKELIINETVPNRFSPKSPDKAHLNLHINSLELGDSAVYFCASRFGTAGNTIYFGEGSWLTVV.

This clonotype was recorded many times. This chain uses TRBV7-6 with TRBJ2-3, with 11 bases aligning to TRBD2. Per the germline V gene, CDR1 is SGHVS and CDR2 is FNYEAQ. This CDR3 is 17 amino acids long. Trimming cost V 1 base and J 6 bases; bases outside gene matches: 9. The CDR3 loop is CASSLVLAGGPGDTQYF. CDR3 coding DNA: TGTGCCAGCAGCTTAGTGTTAGCGGGAGGGCCTGGTGATACGCAGTATTTT.

Many counts were recorded for this clonotype. The V and J genes are TRBV2 and TRBJ2-3, with D perhaps TRBD2 (6 bases). This CDR3 is built from 15 residues. V was clipped by 3 bases and J by 2 bases, with 12 bases between them. Germline assignment: CDR1 SNHLY and CDR2 FYNNEI. CDR3 DNA: TGTGCCAGCAGTGATGTTCGCGGGGTCACAGATACGCAGTATTTT. This sequence encodes CASSDVRGVTDTQYF.

The table lists this clonotype with a few counts. The J gene is TRBJ2-1, the V gene TRBV12-3 or TRBV12-4, with TRBD2 identical over 8 bases. The CDR3 length is 14 residues. Trimming cost V 3 bases and J 5 bases; bases outside gene matches: 3. The CDR3 bases are TGTGCCAGCAGTTTTAGCGGGGCCCACAATGAGCAGTTCTTC. Protein product: CASSFSGAHNEQFF.

V usage is TRBV7-9 and J usage is TRBJ1-3, with D possibly being TRBD1 (5 bases). Between the trimmed V and J ends, which lost 5 bases and 0 bases, there was a span of 11 bases. The CDR3 is 15 residues long. Looked up from germline, CDR1 is SEHNR and CDR2 is FQNEAQ (reference sequence). The CDR3 loop reads CASSPRVSSGNTIYF. CDR3 in DNA: TGTGCCAGCAGCCCCAGGGTCAGCTCTGGAAACACCATATATTTT. Using reference TRBV7-9 and TRBJ1-3 for the parts outside the CDR3, the full variable domain is DTGVSQNPRHKITKRGQNVTFRCDPISEHNRLYWYRQTLGQGPEFLTYFQNEAQLEKSRLLSDRFSAERPKGSFSTLEIQRTEQGDSAMYLCASSPRVSSGNTIYFGEGSWLTVV.

This clonotype was counted at least ten times. V and J are TRBV20-1 and TRBJ2-7; D is tentatively TRBD1 or TRBD2 (5 bases each). Germline V gene sequence: CDR1 DFQATT, CDR2 SNEGSKA (reference sequence). Deletions cut 3 bases from V and 0 bases from J, with 12 bases between. The CDR3 is made up of 14 amino acids. The CDR3 coding sequence is TGCAGTGCTAGCCGGGACGCTAGCTCCTACGAGCAGTACTTC. Translated, it gives CSASRDASSYEQYF.